This T cell receptor (beta chain) was sequenced for a study of cytomegalovirus exposure and HLA in healthy donors (dated by TCRdb to about 2017). Turning to the overall study: An earlier analysis of approximately 640 of the donors reported more than 250 Gb of sequence data and roughly 100 million unique TCR beta sequences from 150 million to 200 million T cells. Roughly 290 gigabases of sequencing data and roughly 80 million unique TCR sequences made up an early release that covered about 640 HLA-typed donors. Of the 300 to 500 genotyped donors, roughly 76% were placed in the genetic ancestry cluster associated with self-reported Caucasian donors. The study aimed to test whether cataloging public T cell receptors could reveal signatures of past pathogen exposure. The T cell repertoires of 666 subjects were profiled by immunosequencing and related to cytomegalovirus serostatus. In addition to the first cohort of 666 subjects, a separate validation cohort of about 120 different subjects was used. High-throughput TCR immunosequencing, statistical association of individual TCRs with disease status, and machine learning were combined to predict cytomegalovirus infection status. In a later analysis, previously published TCR beta repertoires from 666 donors were re-analyzed and high-resolution HLA genotyping was added so that TCR occurrence patterns could be studied. The later analysis used no new phenotypic data to find candidate immune exposures, relying instead on TCR beta sequences and their occurrence across donors. An earlier analysis of 587 of the donors applied high-throughput TCR beta sequencing to assess whether each TCR beta V gene segment acted as functional or pseudogenic. Donor age, sex, ethnicity and CMV serostatus were compiled together with the repertoire data. A later genetic analysis used genome-wide SNP genotypes for about three fifths of the 666 donors, treating that subset as a discovery cohort. Every repertoire in the discovery cohort had been generated on one and the same sequencing platform. HLA typing covered class I and class II loci at four-digit resolution. Typing coverage differed by locus: A, B, C, DRB1 and DQB1 were typed in roughly 620-640 donors, DQA1 in approximately 520, DPA1 in some 610, and DPB1 in 450 to 480. About five DR-DQ haplotypes were handled as single units for association and clustering because linkage in the cohort was strong. On average, around 240,000 unique TCR beta nucleotide sequences were sequenced per donor among a few hundred genotyped donors of the cohort, with roughly 20% of those sequences being non-productive. The study at large found these results: Compared with the approximately 720-donor mean, donors in an Asian-associated ancestry cluster had fewer N-insertions in productive TCRs, according to a later genetic analysis. A later analysis reported that several top co-occurrence clusters appeared linked to parvovirus B19, influenza, CMV and Epstein-Barr virus. In a later analysis, TCR association rates were found to vary across HLA loci, with the most associated TCRs seen for DRB1 alleles and the fewest for HLA-C alleles. Only TCR beta chains were sequenced in this cohort, and the absence of alpha or paired-chain data limited detectable features. A later analysis found that most CMV-associated TCR beta chains appeared HLA-restricted, with HLA associations seemingly driven largely by CMV exposure. In the study, 150 to 200 TCR beta chains were listed as associated with cytomegalovirus. Broadly in line with IMGT annotations, most TCR beta V segments showed up in productive rearrangements about 87% or about 30% of the time in an earlier analysis of 587 of the donors. Because HLA typing was missing for some donors at each locus, association tests included only the typed subset. Linkage disequilibrium might explain the correlated functional status among segregating V segments, but an unknown experimental factor could not be excluded. For the cohort, immune exposure information was limited to CMV serostatus. Because the 87-base-pair reads could not distinguish some IMGT-functional V segments, including TRBV6-2 and TRBV6-3, those segments were excluded. A later analysis found that HLA-associated TCR beta chains were more clonally expanded and had lower generation probabilities than equally common non-associated chains. Assigning TCR associations to individual alleles was difficult when HLA alleles, especially DR and DQ, strongly co-occurred. Most TCR sequences were observed very rarely across donors, whereas some public TCRs were present in many individuals. A later analysis associated 15,000 to 20,000 TCR beta sequences with specific HLA alleles at a false discovery rate of 0.05. A further reported finding was that TCR beta sequences accurately predicted the HLA-A and HLA-B alleles for most subjects in the first cohort. A few of the identified cytomegalovirus-associated TCR beta chains were confirmed in vitro to be specific for cytomegalovirus antigens. Because counts were too low, roughly 17 rarely observed V segments, including chromosome 9 orphons, were left out of the earlier analysis of 587 of the donors. According to the authors, the approach could potentially be generalized to other disease states and immunological phenotypes. Roughly uniform sequencing depth across donors was assumed in presence/absence analyses, although this assumption may not hold. In a later genetic analysis, a missense DCLRE1C variant was associated with V-gene and J-gene trimming of TCR beta chains, and the association was replicated in an independent cohort. In both the original and validation cohorts, the classifier was reported to diagnose cytomegalovirus status with high specificity and sensitivity. A cluster of highly shared sequence variants was judged likely to be a technical artifact of the sequencing pipeline.

Via the germline V gene, CDR1 is SGHVS and CDR2 FNYEAQ. The CDR3 has 14 amino acids, counting the end cysteine and phenylalanine. CDR3 DNA is the only sequence kept; it has 42 bases, read in frame from the first base. Trimming at the junction amounts to 1 base on V and 6 bases on J, and the germline ends lie 13 bases apart. On this clone itself: Its antigen has not been determined.

The cohort consisted of 650 to 700 healthy bone marrow donors. Cohort members were all nominally healthy when sampled, although unrecorded immune exposures were likely present. The donor was CMV seronegative and was included in the group of 352 seronegative cohort members. A peripheral blood sample was provided by each donor, and peripheral blood mononuclear cells were used for TCR beta sequencing. The Qiagen DNeasy Blood Extraction Kit was used to extract genomic DNA from the blood cell samples. Receptors were amplified or captured by the immunoSEQ multiplex PCR assay. For the multiplex PCR, a mixture combining 60 forward primers for TCR Vbeta segments and 13 reverse primers for TCR Jbeta segments was used. The CDR3 region of rearranged TCR beta genes was amplified from genomic DNA by a multiplex PCR assay. The Illumina HiSeq System was used to sequence the amplified TCR beta libraries as 87-base-pair reads. The paper's data handling went like this. Across the 670 or so repertoires, a later analysis counted some 81 million unique TCR beta chains, roughly 11 million of which were shared by at least two donors. To remove PCR and sequencing errors, raw reads were error-corrected and collapsed into unique sequences using a nearest-neighbor algorithm that merged closely related sequences. Alignment of CDR3 sequences to IMGT reference sequences was used to assign V, D and J gene segments. Each retained sequence needed at least a six-nucleotide match to both a V gene segment and a J gene segment. A rearrangement counted as productive if the CDR3 had no stop codons and remained in frame with V and J, and every other rearrangement counted as non-productive. CDR3 was defined according to IMGT convention as the region running from the second conserved V-encoded cysteine to the conserved J-encoded phenylalanine. The earlier analysis of 500 to 750 of the donors excluded any sequence lacking an unambiguous match to a single V gene segment. In an earlier analysis of around 600 of the donors, V segments were called functional above 56.7% productive rearrangements and were called segregating when the between-donor standard deviation exceeded 5%. A statistical classification framework was built for diagnosing cytomegalovirus status from the catalog of TCR beta chain sequences. In a later analysis, V and J genes were assigned by comparing TCR nucleotide sequences against IMGT/GENE-DB human TR gene sequences. In a later analysis, CDR3 sequences and most-parsimonious VDJ recombination scenarios were assigned using the TCRdist pipeline. In a later analysis, each TCR beta chain was defined by its CDR3 amino acid sequence together with its V-gene family, and reads lacking a unique V-gene family were excluded. As a way to deal with suspected cross-contamination and a sequencing artifact, a later analysis dropped 450 to 600 nucleotide sequences that were highly shared and had low generation probability. In a later analysis, a clonal expansion index was calculated for each public chain from normalized within-repertoire ranks of inferred template counts. In a later analysis, generation probabilities were computed using a VDJ recombination model fitted to out-of-frame rearrangements, and the results were checked against IGoR. A later analysis scored TCR-TCR, TCR-HLA and TCR-CMV co-occurrence with hypergeometric tests, applying a repertoire-size bias correction to TCR pairs. To estimate false discovery rates, a later analysis permuted the HLA or CMV assignments 20 times. A later analysis grouped co-occurring TCRs with DBSCAN, adding TCRdist sequence similarity when clustering within HLA-allele-positive subsets. Repertoires with fewer than 30,000 or more than 120,000 public chains were left out of co-occurrence clustering, as were a few repertoires with anomalous nucleotide sharing. TCRdb's version of the immuneACCESS table is confined to in-frame rearrangements and falls short of the full clone set. An unresolved V gene accounts for under half of the shortfall where checked; the remainder is of unknown origin. The V and J calls and clone size come from that table; D and trimming were worked out from the DNA. The sample's table covers tens of thousands of clones. The ten most abundant clones make up approximately 6.8% of the sample.

Sequenced input: PBMCs. This receptor was identified in a woman between 40 and 50 years old in good health and CMV-seronegative. The V and J genes are TRBV7-6 and TRBJ2-7; TRBD1 might be the D gene, on 6 matching bases. The DNA is as follows: TGTGCCAGCAGCTTAGGCCCAACAGGGACCGAGCAGTACTTC. This codes for CASSLGPTGTEQYF.